This T cell receptor (beta chain) was profiled in a study of CD8+ T cells in alopecia areata. On the study more broadly: For the treated group, dosing was oral tofacitinib at 5 to 10 mg twice daily. Treated patients were scored for severity by percent of scalp affected. Overall study results and limits: Clonality in lesional scalp, especially alopecia totalis/universalis, exceeded that of normal scalp.

Sequencing relied on a cDNA template that was reverse transcribed from extracted RNA. The table came from immunoSEQ multiplex PCR; TCRdb's copy has only in-frame clones and leaves some out. The data hold about 250,000 clones, with 50% to 75% observed a single time. Sample treatment: oral pan-JAK inhibitor, 5-10 mg twice daily. Looked up from germline, CDR1 is SQVTM and CDR2 is ANQGSEA. CDR3 length: 15 residues. Trimming pared 1 base from V and 5 bases from J, leaving 17 bases between. This clone has only one observation. Its antigen is unknown. The source was CD4+ T cells sorted from blood, collected at roughly week 52, from a patient treated with tofacitinib. This receptor was taken from a human donor with alopecia areata. The V and J genes are TRBV29-1 and TRBJ1-1; D gene unclear. In DNA form, the CDR3 reads TGCAGCGTTGAAGGGGCCGCATTACCGACGACTGAAGCTTTCTTT. It is translated as CSVEGAALPTTEAFF.